Described below is a single TCR beta chain sequence and its context. This entry comes from a study of control samples from healthy donors and cancer patients. The method was immunoSEQ multiplex PCR; TCRdb's version includes in-frame clones alone and lacks a portion of them. The sample yields some 94,000 clones, 86% seen once. V shed 1 base and J shed 5 bases, with 6 bases lying between them. The CDR3 is 12 amino acids. Germline CDR1 reads SNHLY; CDR2 reads FYNNEI. Sequencing was carried out using blood. V gene TRBV2 combines with J gene TRBJ2-7; D gene unclear. The receptor's source is a woman aged 50 to 60 in good health. The CDR3, as DNA: TGTGCCAGCAGTGAAGAGCGAGACGAGCAGTACTTC. Amino acid sequence: CASSEERDEQYF.